The text below deals with one T cell receptor (beta chain). Its antigen is unidentified. After autologous stem cell transplantation all patients relapsed, and prior brentuximab vedotin exposure differed between cohorts. Method: immunoSEQ multiplex PCR; TCRdb's copy keeps in-frame clones and lacks some. The sample consists of 15,000 to 20,000 clones, more than 75% of them appearing once. The CDR3 is 13 residues long. V was clipped by 5 bases and J by 5 bases, with 11 bases between them. CDR1 and CDR2 (germline): ENHRY, SYGVKD. This entry belongs to a study of PD-1 blockade in classical Hodgkin lymphoma. Study findings and constraints: By C4D1 there was a significant rise in CD4+ TCR diversity but not in CD8+ TCR diversity.

This TCR came from a human donor with classical Hodgkin lymphoma. The starting material was peripheral blood mononuclear cells (PBMCs), obtained before the second cycle of nivolumab. The rearrangement joins TRBV10-3 to TRBJ2-3, with D unresolved. DNA of the CDR3: TGTGCCATCAGTACCCTAGTCGGAGATACGCAGTATTTT. Protein product: CAISTLVGDTQYF.